Shown below are 12 T cell receptor beta chains from a single sample sequenced in a study of blood T cell repertoires in COVID-19. Sequencing was performed with immunoSEQ multiplex PCR; in TCRdb, only in-frame clones are kept and a portion is missing. The sample consists of hundreds of thousands of clones, more than 85% of them appearing once. Material: PBMCs or T cells enriched from blood (not recorded which). These receptors were taken from a woman in her 30s who had recovered from COVID-19.

V usage is TRBV7-2 and J usage is TRBJ1-3; TRBD1 is a possible D gene (6 bases). This CDR3 comprises 16 residues. The V gene's germline CDR1 is SGHTA and CDR2 FQGNSA. V lost 0 bases and J lost 2, with 11 bases in between. The CDR3 loop is CASSLARGLPGNTIYF. The CDR3 DNA is TGTGCCAGCAGCTTAGCGCGGGGGCTCCCTGGAAACACCATATATTTT.

The V call is TRBV28, the J call TRBJ2-4, with 9 bases matching TRBD1. Germline V gives CDR1 MDHEN, CDR2 SYDVKM. V dropped 3 bases and J dropped 4; count of bases not matched to a gene: 4. The CDR3 runs 15 residues. The CDR3 nucleotides read TGTGCCAGCAGTTTTGGGACAGGGACTAAAAACATTCAGTACTTC. Translation: CASSFGTGTKNIQYF.

The rearrangement uses TRBV19 and TRBJ1-4, with D unclear. Trimming shortened V by 3 bases and J by 5 bases, and 7 bases separated the two germline ends. The CDR3 length is 13 residues. The germline CDR1 and CDR2 sequences are LNHDA and SQIVND (reference sequence). Here the CDR3 DNA reads TGTGCCAGTAGTATCGCCGGGAATGAAAAACTGTTTTTT. Translating it yields CASSIAGNEKLFF. The full variable domain, its missing parts supplied by reference TRBV19 and TRBJ1-4, is DGGITQSPKYLFRKEGQNVTLSCEQNLNHDAMYWYRQDPGQGLRLIYYSQIVNDFQKGDIAEGYSVSREKKESFPLTVTSAQKNPTAFYLCASSIAGNEKLFFGSGTQLSVL.

The V call is TRBV11-2, the J call TRBJ2-3, with 8 bases matching TRBD1. The CDR3 has 17 residues. The trim removed 5 bases at V and 2 bases at J, leaving 12 bases unmatched. CDR1 is SGHAT and CDR2 is FQNNGV in the germline V gene. The CDR3 spells CASSLGDRLFPTDTQYF. The CDR3 DNA sequence: TGTGCCAGCAGCCTAGGGGACAGGTTATTTCCCACAGATACGCAGTATTTT.

The V call is TRBV5-1, the J call TRBJ2-2; TRBD1 might be the D (5 bases). The V gene lost 1 base and the J gene lost 2 bases, with 9 bases spanning the gap. The germline V gene encodes CDR1 SGHRS and CDR2 YFSETQ. The length of the CDR3 is 15 residues. In DNA form, the CDR3 reads TGCGCCAGCAGCTTGTACAGGCGAAACACCGGGGAGCTGTTTTTT. It yields the protein CASSLYRRNTGELFF. Filled out from reference TRBV5-1 and TRBJ2-2, the complete variable domain reads KAGVTQTPRYLIKTRGQQVTLSCSPISGHRSVSWYQQTPGQGLQFLFEYFSETQRNKGNFPGRFSGRQFSNSRSEMNVSTLELGDSALYLCASSLYRRNTGELFFGEGSRLTVL.

The chain joins TRBV27 to TRBJ1-4, with 12 bases aligning to TRBD1. V was pared by 8 bases and J by 4 bases, with 8 bases of the junction left unmatched. Germline V gene data show CDR1 as MNHEY and CDR2 as SMNVEV (reference sequence). The CDR3 consists of 16 residues. The CDR3 spells CASGPGQGAVNEKLFF. The CDR3, as DNA: TGTGCCAGCGGACCGGGACAGGGGGCGGTTAATGAAAAACTGTTTTTT.

The V call is TRBV28, the J call TRBJ1-2; 8 bases agree with TRBD1. This CDR3 has 17 amino acids. Germline-derived CDR1 and CDR2 are MDHEN and SYDVKM. Trimming removed 6 bases from V and 0 bases from J; junction bases left unmatched: 12. The CDR3 bases are TGTGCCAGCAGGCAAAGCCCTGGACAGGGAGCTAACTATGGCTACACCTTC. Translating it yields CASRQSPGQGANYGYTF.

The genes are TRBV10-3 and TRBJ1-6, with TRBD1 identical over 9 bases. With 0 bases clipped from V and 10 bases from J, the junction kept 4 bases outside the gene matches. CDR1 and CDR2 (germline): ENHRY, SYGVKD. The CDR3 sequence is 15 residues long. The CDR3 region has the DNA TGTGCCATCAGTGAGTCGGGACAGGGAGGATCACCCCTCCACTTT. As protein: CAISESGQGGSPLHF.

The CDR3 reads CASTLGQGNYGYTF. The CDR3 bases are TGTGCCAGCACCCTGGGACAGGGAAACTATGGCTACACCTTC. The gene calls are TRBV28 and TRBJ1-2, with 9 bases matching TRBD1. CDR3 size: 14 residues. Germline CDR1 and CDR2: MDHEN and SYDVKM. V shed 7 bases and J 2 bases; nucleotides not matched to a gene: 5.

The table lists this clone with a count of one. The V and J genes are TRBV5-4 and TRBJ2-7; 11 positions agree with TRBD1. Germline V gene data show CDR1 as SGHNT and CDR2 as YYREEE (reference sequence). The CDR3 is made up of 18 amino acids. Trimming at V came to 0 bases and at J to 2 bases, leaving 10 bases not matched to a gene. The CDR3 DNA sequence: TGTGCCAGCAGCTTGGGCGGGTCTCCGGGACAGGGGGCCTACGAGCAGTACTTC. Translated: CASSLGGSPGQGAYEQYF.

The CDR3 region has the DNA TGTGCCAGCAGCTTAGAGCAGGGGCACGAGCAGTACTTC. This sequence encodes CASSLEQGHEQYF. The J gene is TRBJ2-7, the V gene TRBV11-3; D possibly corresponds to TRBD1 (6 bases). Germline CDR1 is SGHNT and CDR2 is YENEEA. V shed 0 bases and J shed 5 bases, with 8 bases lying between them. This CDR3 is 13 amino acids long.

The V gene is TRBV2, the J gene TRBJ1-2; the match to TRBD1 covers 9 bases. J gave up 4 bases and V 1 base, and 4 bases lay outside the gene matches. Germline V gives CDR1 SNHLY, CDR2 FYNNEI. The CDR3 runs to 15 residues. CDR3 DNA sequence: TGTGCCAGCAGTGAAGGACAGGGGGTAGGCTATGGCTACACCTTC. It translates to CASSEGQGVGYGYTF.